What follows is one T cell receptor (beta chain) and its context. What it recognizes is unknown. Between the trimmed V and J ends, which lost 3 bases and 4 bases, there was a span of 10 bases. Germline assignment: CDR1 LNHDA and CDR2 SQIVND (reference sequence). The length of the CDR3 is 13 residues. This sample is drawn from a study of lymphopenia after photon versus proton radiotherapy. General study findings and limits: Larger post-nadir TCR diversity loss correlated inversely with survival in deceased patients. After lymphocyte nadir, photon-treated repertoires showed oligoclonal expansion, especially CD8+ Temra. Photon-treated patients lost naive T cells and TCR diversity; proton-treated stayed stable.

Assay: immunoSEQ multiplex PCR; the TCRdb copy retains only in-frame clones and omits some. This table has 15,000 to 20,000 clones, 84% appearing once. This TCR was sampled from a man in his 70s with pancreatic cancer. The specimen was peripheral blood, collected from a patient treated with proton-based radiotherapy. This chain joins TRBV19 and TRBJ2-7, with D unclear. CDR3 sequence reads: CASSIGHRYEQYF. CDR3 coding DNA: TGTGCCAGTAGTATCGGCCATAGGTACGAGCAGTACTTC.